The 31 T cell receptor beta chains below all came from one sample that was sequenced in a study of blood T cells in healthy people across ages (dated by TCRdb to the mid-2010s). Library prep was done by 5' RACE. TCRdb lists the instrument as Illumina HiSeq 2500. A second PCR of roughly 7 to 11 cycles was performed with a sample-barcoded 5' primer and a J-beta primer mix. In-frame beta chains were kept once TCRdb had trimmed the public reads at Q25 with fastp and called clones with MiXCR. Each CDR3 protein appears once, grouped with its most common genes and DNA. Within this sample are about 1.4 million distinct CDR3 sequences, with almost 60% of them counted one time only. 5% to 7% of the sample is taken by the ten largest. The sample was blood. The receptors come from a man younger than 35 in good health.

This clonotype appeared a few times. The chain couples TRBV7-2 to TRBJ2-4; 10 bases map to TRBD1. The CDR3 spans 18 residues. V shed 3 bases, J shed 3 bases, and the junction held 11 bases outside the gene matches. Per the germline V gene, CDR1 is SGHTA and CDR2 is FQGNSA. CDR3 protein: CASSFRRRDRGIKNIQYF. As DNA, the CDR3 is TGTGCCAGCAGCTTCAGGAGGAGGGACAGGGGAATCAAAAACATTCAGTACTTC.

CDR3 sequence reads: CASSSSTIAKNIQYF. The CDR3 DNA reads TGTGCCAGCAGCTCCTCTACAATAGCCAAAAACATTCAGTACTTC. The chain joins TRBV7-2 to TRBJ2-4; no definite D call. CDR1 is SGHTA, CDR2 FQGNSA, per germline. Trimming removed 4 bases from V and 0 bases from J, with 10 bases in between. There are 15 residues in the CDR3.

This sequence joins TRBV7-6 and TRBJ2-2; D may correspond to TRBD1 or TRBD2 (6 bases each). CDR1 is SGHVS and CDR2 is FNYEAQ in the germline V gene. V lost 10 bases to trimming and J lost 7 bases, with 19 bases between them. The CDR3 extends over 14 amino acids. The CDR3 nucleotides read TGTGCCACCACCCTCGGGGGCAGTAACGGGGAGCTGTTTTTT. Translating gives CATTLGGSNGELFF.

The table lists this clonotype with a few counts. The J gene is TRBJ1-1, the V gene TRBV20-1, with D possibly matching TRBD1 (6 bases). The CDR3 loop spans 13 amino acids. V was shortened by 3 bases and J by 5 bases, with 13 bases between the two germline ends. Germline V gene sequence: CDR1 DFQATT, CDR2 SNEGSKA (reference sequence). The CDR3 DNA reads as TGCAGTGCTAGCCCGGGGGCGCGGACTGAAGCTTTCTTT. As protein: CSASPGARTEAFF.

In this sample, this clonotype turned up a few times. The chain carries TRBV20-1 and TRBJ2-3; TRBD2 matches at 7 bases. The germline gives CDR1 DFQATT, CDR2 SNEGSKA (reference sequence). With 7 bases clipped from V and 9 bases from J, the junction kept 25 bases outside the gene matches. The CDR3 length is 17 residues. The CDR3, as DNA: TGCAGTGTCGCCCAGGACTATAGCGGGTATGATGTGGGAACGCAGTATTTT. Its translation: CSVAQDYSGYDVGTQYF.

The chain combines TRBV6-5 with TRBJ2-1; weak D call: TRBD2 (7 bases). CDR1 and CDR2 from the germline V gene are MNHEY and SVGAGI. This CDR3 spans 14 amino acids. Trimming stripped 6 bases from V and 6 bases from J, with 15 bases between. In nucleotides, the CDR3 is TGTGCCAGCAGCCCCTGGGGGGGCCTCAATGAGCAGTTCTTC. The encoded protein is CASSPWGGLNEQFF.

CDR3 in DNA: TGCAGTGCTAGAGGAGGCGGGTACAAAAACATTCAGTACTTC. Encoded protein: CSARGGGYKNIQYF. The chain employs TRBV20-1 and TRBJ2-4; D is possibly TRBD2 (5 bases). Trimming pared 1 base from V and 3 bases from J, leaving 10 bases between. CDR3 length: 14 residues. CDR1 is DFQATT, CDR2 SNEGSKA, per germline (reference sequence).

This chain connects TRBV11-2 to TRBJ2-1; D might be TRBD1 (6 bases). The ends were cut back, 0 bases at V and 6 bases at J, with 15 bases in the middle. This CDR3 spans 16 amino acids. The germline V gene has CDR1 SGHAT and CDR2 FQNNGV. The CDR3 nucleotides are TGTGCCAGCAGCTTAGAAGGGGGTCTAGTTGGCAATGAGCAGTTCTTC. Amino acid sequence: CASSLEGGLVGNEQFF.

V is TRBV9 and J is TRBJ1-2; D is perhaps TRBD1 (5 bases). In germline, CDR1 is SGDLS, CDR2 YYNGEE. CDR3 length equals 14 residues. V was pared by 0 bases and J by 6 bases, with 12 bases between. CDR3 nucleotides: TGTGCCAGCAGCGTAGGCCAGGGAATTAATGGCTACACCTTC. It codes for CASSVGQGINGYTF. Complete variable domain (other parts from reference TRBV9 and TRBJ1-2): DSGVTQTPKHLITATGQRVTLRCSPRSGDLSVYWYQQSLDQGLQFLIQYYNGEERAKGNILERFSAQQFPDLHSELNLSSLELGDSALYFCASSVGQGINGYTFGSGTRLTVV.

This clonotype was picked up a small number of times. The V gene is TRBV7-2, the J gene TRBJ2-7, with 7 bases identical to TRBD1. CDR1 SGHTA and CDR2 FQGNSA come from the germline V gene. V was clipped by 5 bases and J by 4 bases; unmatched bases: 8. CDR3 length: 14 amino acids. As DNA, the CDR3 is TGTGCCAGCAGCATAAACAGGGGTCCATACGAGCAGTACTTC. The encoded protein is CASSINRGPYEQYF.

This clonotype was found once. V gene TRBV12-3 or TRBV12-4 combines with J gene TRBJ2-4, with 10 nucleotides matching TRBD1. The DNA end is a closer match to TRBJ2-5, so the J assignment may be wrong. This CDR3 comprises 14 residues. The CDR3 sequence is CASSNLDRGETQYF. DNA for the CDR3: TGTGCCAGCAGTAATTTGGACAGGGGGGAGACCCAGTACTTC.

V gene TRBV6-1 combines with J gene TRBJ1-2, with D unclear. The CDR3 consists of 13 residues. The V gene lost 3 bases and the J gene lost 8 bases, with 13 bases spanning the gap. Germline V lookup: CDR1 MNHNS, CDR2 SASEGT. CDR3 coding DNA: TGTGCCAGCAGTGACGGGAGCTTAGGAGGCTACACCTTC. Protein: CASSDGSLGGYTF.

The gene calls are TRBV21-1 and TRBJ1-4; the table's D call, TRBD1, was not checked against the DNA. TRBV21-1 is a pseudogene locus. CDR3 length: 14 residues. CDR3 DNA: TGTGCCAGCAGCAACAGGGGCGGGGATGAAAAACTGTTTTTT. This sequence encodes CASSNRGGDEKLFF.

V is TRBV7-2 and J is TRBJ2-3, with D maybe TRBD2 (5 bases). CDR1 SGHTA and CDR2 FQGNSA come from the germline V gene. The CDR3 is 13 residues long. The V and J ends lost 1 base and 5 bases respectively, with 7 bases between them. The CDR3 sequence is CASSLGLQDTQYF. Written as DNA, the CDR3 is TGTGCCAGCAGCTTAGGACTACAAGATACGCAGTATTTT.

J is TRBJ2-7 and V is TRBV12-3 or TRBV12-4; D gene ambiguous. The CDR3 covers 11 residues. V shed 6 bases and J shed 10 bases, with 13 bases lying between them. CDR3 amino acids: CASSQNRYQYF. In DNA form, the CDR3 reads TGTGCCAGCAGCCAAAACCGATACCAGTACTTC.

This clonotype was observed a few times. CDR3 amino acids: CSARTARGSEQFF. Written as DNA, the CDR3 is TGCAGTGCTCGGACTGCGAGGGGAAGTGAGCAGTTCTTC. The chain is built from TRBV20-1 and TRBJ2-1, with D perhaps given as TRBD1 or TRBD2 (5 bases each). This CDR3 comprises 13 residues. In germline, CDR1 is DFQATT, CDR2 SNEGSKA (reference sequence). V lost 5 bases to trimming and J lost 9 bases, with 17 bases between them.

This clonotype has only a few counts. V is TRBV29-1 and J is TRBJ1-1, with D possibly matching TRBD1 (5 bases). This CDR3 region has 14 residues. CDR1 and CDR2 from the germline V gene are SQVTM and ANQGSEA. V dropped 5 bases and J dropped 1 base, with 14 bases sitting between them. CDR3: CSVLGGVSNTEAFF. The CDR3 bases are TGCAGCGTTCTCGGGGGAGTTTCGAACACTGAAGCTTTCTTT.

In its sample, this clonotype was seen once. This chain uses TRBV4-1 with TRBJ2-3; a possible D gene is TRBD1 (6 bases). Trimming cost V 2 bases and J 11 bases, with 11 bases left between them. The germline V gene encodes CDR1 MGHRA and CDR2 YSYEKL. The CDR3 covers 12 residues. The CDR3 DNA follows: TGCGCCAGCAGCCAAACAGACAGGCTGCAGTATTTT. It is translated as CASSQTDRLQYF.

The genes are TRBV20-1 and TRBJ2-7; D perhaps matches TRBD1 (6 bases). This CDR3 is built from 17 residues. Deletions cut 7 bases from V and 0 bases from J, with 25 bases between. Germline CDR1 and CDR2: DFQATT and SNEGSKA (reference sequence). The CDR3 sequence: CSVKVYETGFSSYEQYF. DNA for the CDR3: TGCAGTGTCAAGGTTTATGAGACAGGTTTCAGCTCCTACGAGCAGTACTTC.

On this clonotype itself: The junction shows a germline mismatch at one end, possibly a read error. CDR3 bases: TGTGCCAGCAGCGGGGGGGGCCGAGGCAATGGGCAGTTCTTC. As protein: CASSGGGRGNGQFF. This chain connects TRBV7-6 to TRBJ2-1; possible D gene TRBD2, 7 bases. This CDR3 contains 14 residues. CDR1 SGHVS and CDR2 FNYEAQ come from the germline V gene.

The chain joins TRBV7-9 to TRBJ2-6; D gene uncertain. The CDR3 is 14 residues long. V was cut by 3 bases and J by 3 bases, with 6 bases left in between. Germline CDR1 is SEHNR and CDR2 is FQNEAQ (reference sequence). Here the CDR3 DNA reads TGTGCCAGCAGCTTTTCCCGTGGGGCCAACGTCCTGACTTTC. Translation gives CASSFSRGANVLTF.

Here the CDR3 reads CATSRDPAGVGTDTQYF. In nucleotides, the CDR3 is TGTGCCACCAGCAGAGACCCAGCGGGAGTAGGCACAGATACGCAGTATTTT. The V gene is TRBV15, the J gene TRBJ2-3; 8 bases are shared with TRBD2. The CDR3 runs 17 residues. With 0 bases clipped from V and 1 base from J, the junction kept 6 bases outside the gene matches. CDR1 and CDR2 (germline): LNHNV, YYDKDF (reference sequence).

The V and J genes are TRBV20-1 and TRBJ2-5; D not certain. The J call may be incorrect, as the DNA end agrees better with TRBJ2-4. There are 13 residues in the CDR3. Germline V CDR1 and CDR2: DFQATT, SNEGSKA (reference sequence). The CDR3 sequence is CSARSPPGDIQYF. The DNA for the CDR3 is TGCAGTGCTAGGAGCCCCCCTGGCGACATTCAGTACTTC.

This clonotype occurred a few times. J is TRBJ2-1 and V is TRBV11-1; a weak D match, TRBD2 (8 bases). CDR1 is SGHAT, CDR2 FQDESV, per germline (reference sequence). The V end was cut by 8 bases, the J end by 5 bases, with 16 bases between. The CDR3 loop spans 14 amino acids. CDR3 region: CASGGGTENNEQFF. CDR3 sequence (DNA): TGTGCCAGCGGCGGGGGGACAGAAAACAATGAGCAGTTCTTC.

The CDR3: CATTTSGFDSTDTQYF. The CDR3 bases are TGTGCCACCACGACTAGCGGTTTCGATAGCACAGATACGCAGTATTTT. The chain has TRBV2 and TRBJ2-3, with 9 nucleotides matching TRBD2. The CDR3 consists of 16 residues. The germline gives CDR1 SNHLY, CDR2 FYNNEI. V was pared by 10 bases and J by 0 bases, with 11 bases of the junction left unmatched.

CDR3 in DNA: TGTGCCAGCAGGCCGGAACCGGGACAGGGTATAGATACGCAGTATTTT. It is translated as CASRPEPGQGIDTQYF. The rearrangement links TRBV27 to TRBJ2-3, with 9 bases matching TRBD1. This CDR3 contains 16 residues. CDR1 and CDR2 from the germline V gene are MNHEY and SMNVEV (reference sequence). V lost 6 bases, J lost 5 bases, and 12 bases stayed unmatched.

This clonotype was detected only a few times. V and J are TRBV27 and TRBJ1-5, with D possibly matching TRBD1 (5 bases). In germline, CDR1 is MNHEY, CDR2 SMNVEV (reference sequence). CDR3 length equals 14 residues. V dropped 7 bases and J dropped 2 bases, with 12 bases sitting between them. The CDR3 DNA is TGTGCCAGCACTCCAGGGTTGGGCAATCAGCCCCAGCATTTT. Amino acids: CASTPGLGNQPQHF.

This clonotype was seen a single time. The rearrangement joins TRBV7-2 to TRBJ1-4; D not certain. Between the trimmed V and J ends, which lost 1 base and 0 bases, there was a span of 12 bases. The germline V gene has CDR1 SGHTA and CDR2 FQGNSA. The CDR3 has 17 amino acids. The CDR3 loop is CASSLVGRSATNEKLFF. The CDR3, as DNA: TGTGCCAGCAGCTTAGTTGGGCGGAGTGCAACTAATGAAAAACTGTTTTTT.

In this sample, this clonotype turned up once. The chain employs TRBV20-1 and TRBJ1-2; 8 bases are a match to TRBD1. J was trimmed by 5 bases and V by 6 bases; bases with no gene match: 8. The CDR3 sequence is 13 residues long. Per the germline V gene, CDR1 is DFQATT and CDR2 is SNEGSKA (reference sequence). In DNA, the CDR3 is TGCAGTGCGGAAAACAGGGGGGTGTATGGCTACACCTTC. This sequence encodes CSAENRGVYGYTF.

The chain joins TRBV5-1 to TRBJ2-3; D not resolved. The CDR3 has 15 residues. V dropped 6 bases and J dropped 3 bases, with 17 bases sitting between them. Germline CDR1 SGHRS, CDR2 YFSETQ. The CDR3 region has the DNA TGCGCCAGCACCGGACGAGGACCGATAACAGATACGCAGTATTTT. This translates into CASTGRGPITDTQYF.

This clonotype has more than one count but fewer than ten. The chain couples TRBV9 to TRBJ2-7, with D maybe TRBD2 (5 bases). The CDR3 has 16 amino acids. Trimming removed 0 bases at V and 5 bases at J, with 18 bases between. From germline, CDR1 is SGDLS and CDR2 YYNGEE. The CDR3, as DNA: TGTGCCAGCAGCGTAGGAAGCGGTAGTAAGTTCAACGAGCAGTACTTC. Translation: CASSVGSGSKFNEQYF.